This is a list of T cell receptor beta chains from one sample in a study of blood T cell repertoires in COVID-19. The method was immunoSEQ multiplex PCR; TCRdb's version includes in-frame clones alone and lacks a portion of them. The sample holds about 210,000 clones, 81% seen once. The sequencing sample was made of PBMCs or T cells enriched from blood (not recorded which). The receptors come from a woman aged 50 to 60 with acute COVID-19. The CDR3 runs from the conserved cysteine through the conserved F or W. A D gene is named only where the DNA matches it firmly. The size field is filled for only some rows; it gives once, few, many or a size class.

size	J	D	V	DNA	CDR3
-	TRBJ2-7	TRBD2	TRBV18	TGTGCCAGCTCTATAAGCGGGGGGTCGGACGAGCAGTACTTC	CASSISGGSDEQYF
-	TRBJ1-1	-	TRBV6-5	TGTGCCAGCAGATCCGGACAGCCCCTCGGTGAAGCTTTCTTT	CASRSGQPLGEAFF
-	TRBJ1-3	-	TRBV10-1	TGCGCCAGCAGTTCTCCGGGACAAGGCTCCTCTGGAAACACCATATATTTT	CASSSPGQGSSGNTIYF
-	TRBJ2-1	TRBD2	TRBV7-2	TGTGCCAGCAGCTTAGGGTTTAGCGGGACCTCCTACAATGAGCAGTTCTTC	CASSLGFSGTSYNEQFF
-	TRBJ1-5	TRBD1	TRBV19	TGTGCCAGTAGGCACCGGGACAGGGATCAGGCCCAGCATTTT	CASRHRDRDQAQHF
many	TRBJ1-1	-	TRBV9	TGTGCCAGCAGCGGCCAGGGATATAGCACTGAAGCTTTCTTT	CASSGQGYSTEAFF
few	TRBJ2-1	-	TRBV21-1	TGTGCCAGCAGCACCCTAGGCCGACTAGCGGGGTACAATGAGCAGTTCTTC	CASSTLGRLAGYNEQFF
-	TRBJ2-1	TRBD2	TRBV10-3	TGTGCCATCAGAGGGACTAGCGGGAGCTATGAGCAGTTCTTC	CAIRGTSGSYEQFF
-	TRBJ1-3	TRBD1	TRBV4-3	TGCGCCAGCAGCCAAGATATCACAGGGGGTTCCGGAAACACCATATATTTT	CASSQDITGGSGNTIYF
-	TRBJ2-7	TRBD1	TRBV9	TGTGCCAGCAGCTCCCGACAGGGGGCTCGATGGGAGCAGTACTTC	CASSSRQGARWEQYF
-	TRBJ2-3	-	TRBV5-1	TGCGCCAGCAGCTTGGAGGGGGGGACAGATACGCAGTATTTT	CASSLEGGTDTQYF
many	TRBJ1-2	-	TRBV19	TGTGCCAGTAGTATCTCCCCGAGAGCAAACTATGGCTACACCTTC	CASSISPRANYGYTF
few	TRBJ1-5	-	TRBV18	TGTGCCAGCTCAATTAATCCGGAGCCCCAGCATTTT	CASSINPEPQHF
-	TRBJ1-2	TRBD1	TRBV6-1	TGTGCCAGCACCCCAAGGACAGGAACTAACTATGGCTACACCTTC	CASTPRTGTNYGYTF
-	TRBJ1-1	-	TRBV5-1	TGCGCCAGCAGCTTAGGAGCAACTGAAGCTTTCTTT	CASSLGATEAFF
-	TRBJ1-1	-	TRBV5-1	TGCGCCAGCCGGAGGAGGGGTGGCCTGAACACTGAAGCTTTCTTT	CASRRRGGLNTEAFF
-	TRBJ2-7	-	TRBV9	TGTGCCAGCAGCCCAGGGGACTCCTACGAGCAGTACTTC	CASSPGDSYEQYF
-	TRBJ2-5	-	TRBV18	TGTGCCAGCTCACCCAGGGTCCAAGAGACCCAGTACTTC	CASSPRVQETQYF
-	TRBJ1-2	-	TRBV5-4	TGTGCCACCACGTCCGGTCCGTATGGCTACACCTTC	CATTSGPYGYTF
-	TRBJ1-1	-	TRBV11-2	TGTGCCAGCAGCTTCACCACTGCAGGTACGCCTGAAGCTTTCTTT	CASSFTTAGTPEAFF
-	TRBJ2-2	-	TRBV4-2	TGTGCCAGCAGCCGCCAATACCGGGACTCCGCCGGGGAGCTGTTTTTT	CASSRQYRDSAGELFF
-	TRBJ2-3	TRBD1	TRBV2	TGTGCCAGCAGTGAATATCGCCGACAGGGGATCGGCACAGATACGCAGTATTTT	CASSEYRRQGIGTDTQYF
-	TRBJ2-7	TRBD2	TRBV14	TGTGCCAGCAGCCAAGCGGGGGGAGTCCAGTACTTC	CASSQAGGVQYF
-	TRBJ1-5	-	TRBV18	TGTGCCAGCTCACCCGGCGGCAATAGCAATCAGCCCCAGCATTTT	CASSPGGNSNQPQHF
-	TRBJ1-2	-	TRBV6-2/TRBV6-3	TGTGCCAGCAGCCCGCCTGAGCCAGGGGATGGCTACACCTTC	CASSPPEPGDGYTF
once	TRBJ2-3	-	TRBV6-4	TGTGCCAGCAGTACCTTTGCGAACACAGATACGCAGTATTTT	CASSTFANTDTQYF
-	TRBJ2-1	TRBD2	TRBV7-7	TGTGCTAGCGCCTCCGGGACTAGCCCCTACAATGAGCAGTTCTTC	CASASGTSPYNEQFF
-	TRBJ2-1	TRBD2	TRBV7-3	TGTGCCAGCAGCCCTAACCCCCAGGGATTACTAGCGGCGAAAAAAAATGAGCAGTTCTTC	CASSPNPQGLLAAKKNEQFF
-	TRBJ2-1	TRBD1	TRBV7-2	TGTGCCAGCAGCTTAATGGACAGGGCATACAATGAGCAGTTCTTC	CASSLMDRAYNEQFF
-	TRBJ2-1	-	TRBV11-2	TGTGCCAGCAGCTCACATAGCAAGTTAGCGTTTGGGTACTACAATGAGCAGTTCTTC	CASSSHSKLAFGYYNEQFF
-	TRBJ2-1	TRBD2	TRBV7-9	TGTGCCAGCAACTTGCGGGAGTTCAATGAGCAGTTCTTC	CASNLREFNEQFF
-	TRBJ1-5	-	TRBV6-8	TGTGCCAGCAGTTACTCGGGGGGGGCGCTGGGTCAGCCCCAGCATTTT	CASSYSGGALGQPQHF
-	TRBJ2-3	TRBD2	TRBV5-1	TGCGCCAGCAGCTTGCTAGCGGGGTCGCCAGGGGCGCAGTATTTT	CASSLLAGSPGAQYF
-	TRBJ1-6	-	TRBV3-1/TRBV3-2	TGTGCCAGCAGCCCGCCTGGGGGGTTGAATTCACCCCTCCACTTT	CASSPPGGLNSPLHF
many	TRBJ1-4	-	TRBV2	TGTGCCAGTCCCCAGGGTGGCGGTGAAAAACTGTTTTTT	CASPQGGGEKLFF
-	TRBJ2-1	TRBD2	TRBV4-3	TGCGCCAGCAGCCCTGGTGGAGGCGGGGGGGAGCAGTTCTTC	CASSPGGGGGEQFF
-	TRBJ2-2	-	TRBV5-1	TGCGCCAGCAGCTTGGTAGCGGGACAGGGCTCCACCGGGGAGCTGTTTTTT	CASSLVAGQGSTGELFF
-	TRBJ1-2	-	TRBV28	TGTGCCAGCAGTCCTCAGGGGTCCCTCAACTATGGCTACACCTTC	CASSPQGSLNYGYTF
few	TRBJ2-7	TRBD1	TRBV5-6	TGTGCCAGCAGCTTATGGTTCGGGGACAGGACCTACGAGCAGTACTTC	CASSLWFGDRTYEQYF
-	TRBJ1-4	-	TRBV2	TGTGCCAGCAGCCAAGGGGGGGACTACGAAAAACTGTTTTTT	CASSQGGDYEKLFF
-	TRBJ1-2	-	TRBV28	TGTGCCAGCAAATACAGGTTCCCCTTGGGCTACACCTTC	CASKYRFPLGYTF
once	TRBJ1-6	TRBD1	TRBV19	TGTGCCAGTAGTATTGACAGGGGTTTTTCACCCCTCCACTTT	CASSIDRGFSPLHF
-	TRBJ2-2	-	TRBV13	TGTGCCAGCAGCTTACAGGGTAGGGCCGGGGAGCTGTTTTTT	CASSLQGRAGELFF
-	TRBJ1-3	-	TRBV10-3	TGTGCCATCAGTGACCGAGGGAGTGGAAACACCATATATTTT	CAISDRGSGNTIYF
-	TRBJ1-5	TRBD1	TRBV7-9	TGTGCCAGCAGCCACGGACAGGGAAATCAGCCCCAGCATTTT	CASSHGQGNQPQHF
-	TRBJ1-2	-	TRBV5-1	TGCGCCAGCAGCCAGCAAGGGGTTGGCTATGGCTACACCTTC	CASSQQGVGYGYTF